This passage covers 25 T cell receptor beta chains from one sample sequenced in a study of radiation and T cells in renal cell carcinoma. The assay was immunoSEQ multiplex PCR, and TCRdb's table has in-frame clones only and misses some. Here the sample spans about 130,000 clones, more than 70% being singletons. Time point specified: blood 2 weeks post-SBRT. Sample treatment: 15 Gy SBRT to primary tumor, nephrectomy 4 weeks later. The specimen comprised blood, sampled from a patient whose treatment included radiotherapy and nephrectomy. The receptors stem from a woman aged 70-85 years with renal cell carcinoma.

This clone was found a few times. The chain combines TRBV15 with TRBJ1-5, with TRBD1 matching 8 bases. The CDR3 is 15 amino acids. The V gene's germline CDR1 is LNHNV and CDR2 YYDKDF (reference sequence). The junction had 5 bases not matched to a gene; V was cut back by 0 bases and J by 7 bases. CDR3 sequence (DNA): TGTGCCACCAGCAGAGATCCGCAGGGGGCGCAGCCCCAGCATTTT. This gives the protein CATSRDPQGAQPQHF.

The V gene is TRBV5-1, the J gene TRBJ2-1; TRBD2 matches 11 bases. Germline V CDR1 and CDR2: SGHRS, YFSETQ. The CDR3 is made up of 15 amino acids. V lost 0 bases to trimming and J lost 8 bases; unmatched junction nucleotides: 4. CDR3 sequence reads: CASSLVLAGEYEQFF. CDR3 nucleotide sequence: TGCGCCAGCAGCTTGGTACTAGCGGGGGAATATGAGCAGTTCTTC. Full variable domain (rest looked up from reference TRBV5-1 and TRBJ2-1): KAGVTQTPRYLIKTRGQQVTLSCSPISGHRSVSWYQQTPGQGLQFLFEYFSETQRNKGNFPGRFSGRQFSNSRSEMNVSTLELGDSALYLCASSLVLAGEYEQFFGPGTRLTVL.

The V gene is TRBV7-2, the J gene TRBJ1-2; D gene ambiguous. This CDR3 comprises 15 residues. Trimming shortened V by 2 bases and J by 0 bases, and 10 bases separated the two germline ends. Germline V lookup: CDR1 SGHTA, CDR2 FQGNSA. This CDR3 reads CASSLRQNANYGYTF. The DNA for the CDR3 is TGTGCCAGCAGCTTACGGCAGAACGCTAACTATGGCTACACCTTC.

The V gene is TRBV7-2, the J gene TRBJ1-1; perhaps TRBD1 as D (6 bases). Germline V gives CDR1 SGHTA, CDR2 FQGNSA. Trimming cost V 1 base and J 1 base, with 7 bases left between them. This CDR3 region has 14 residues. The CDR3 DNA sequence: TGTGCCAGCAGCTTAGTAGGGGGGAACACTGAAGCTTTCTTT. Its protein product is CASSLVGGNTEAFF.

This rearrangement joins TRBV7-9 to TRBJ1-1; 7 bases fit TRBD1. V shed 0 bases, J shed 0 bases, and the junction held 4 bases outside the gene matches. Germline V gives CDR1 SEHNR, CDR2 FQNEAQ (reference sequence). The CDR3 sequence is 16 residues long. In DNA, the CDR3 is TGTGCCAGCAGCTTAGCAATAGGGACAGTGAACACTGAAGCTTTCTTT. It encodes CASSLAIGTVNTEAFF.

V and J are TRBV4-2 and TRBJ2-7; 9 bases line up with TRBD2. This CDR3 has 16 residues. Per germline, CDR1 LGHNA and CDR2 YNFKEQ. Trimming at V came to 2 bases and at J to 0 bases, leaving 5 bases not matched to a gene. CDR3 sequence (DNA): TGTGCCAGCAGCCAAAATAGCGGGGGTAGCTCCTACGAGCAGTACTTC. This translates into CASSQNSGGSSYEQYF.

The gene calls are TRBV6-4 and TRBJ2-2, with 7 bases identical to TRBD1. The CDR3 length is 15 residues. The J segment lost 7 bases and the V segment lost 4 bases, leaving 9 bases of the junction unmatched. Germline CDR1 MRHNA, CDR2 SNTAGT. The CDR3 nucleotides read TGTGCCAGCAGTGCCCAACAGGGGTTTGGCGGGGAGCTGTTTTTT. This codes for CASSAQQGFGGELFF.

This chain links TRBV18 with TRBJ2-5; TRBD1 matches at 7 bases. V shed 6 bases and J 5 bases; nucleotides not matched to a gene: 3. CDR3 length: 12 residues. Germline CDR1 is KGHSH and CDR2 is LQKENI. DNA of the CDR3: TGTGCCAGCTCCACAGGGGCGGAGACCCAGTACTTC. Residues: CASSTGAETQYF.

The genes are TRBV4-2 and TRBJ1-3; 7 positions match TRBD1. This CDR3 is built from 16 residues. V shed 0 bases, J shed 7 bases, and the junction held 9 bases outside the gene matches. Germline V gives CDR1 LGHNA, CDR2 YNFKEQ. The CDR3 bases are TGTGCCAGCAGCCAAGATTGGCAGGGACAGCGTAACACCATATATTTT. Its protein product is CASSQDWQGQRNTIYF.

This clone turned up a few times. The gene calls are TRBV10-3 and TRBJ1-1; 9 positions match TRBD1. CDR3 length equals 18 residues. The germline CDR1 and CDR2 sequences are ENHRY and SYGVKD. V trimming: 5 bases; J trimming: 5 bases; junction bases outside the gene matches: 18. The CDR3 spells CAISTTGGNRAGWTEAFF. The CDR3 DNA follows: TGTGCCATCAGTACCACAGGGGGCAACAGGGCTGGGTGGACTGAAGCTTTCTTT.

The V call is TRBV11-2, the J call TRBJ2-6; tentatively, D is TRBD2 (6 bases). This CDR3 is built from 19 residues. Trimming removed 2 bases from V and 0 bases from J, with 17 bases in between. Germline V gives CDR1 SGHAT, CDR2 FQNNGV. The CDR3 sequence is CASSLSGSSVYSGANVLTF. The DNA of the CDR3 is TGTGCCAGCAGCTTAAGTGGGTCTAGCGTGTACTCTGGGGCCAACGTCCTGACTTTC.

V is TRBV7-9 and J is TRBJ1-2; D remains unclear. The CDR3 has 14 amino acids. Looked up from germline, CDR1 is SEHNR and CDR2 is FQNEAQ (reference sequence). V gave up 5 bases and J gave up 1 base, with 11 bases separating them. The CDR3 spells CASSPPGGNYGYTF. CDR3 coding DNA: TGTGCCAGCAGCCCTCCTGGTGGTAACTATGGCTACACCTTC.

V usage is TRBV6-6 and J usage is TRBJ2-7; 12 bases match TRBD2. Germline CDR1 is MNHNY and CDR2 is SVGAGI (reference sequence). The length of the CDR3 is 15 residues. V lost 6 bases and J lost 3; bases outside the gene matches: 6. The CDR3 sequence is CASRPTSGGFYEQYF. The CDR3 DNA reads as TGTGCCAGCAGGCCTACTAGCGGGGGGTTCTACGAGCAGTACTTC.

This chain joins TRBV4-3 and TRBJ1-2, with 7 bases fitting TRBD1. V lost 1 base to trimming and J lost 7 bases; unmatched junction nucleotides: 9. The CDR3 covers 15 residues. Germline lookup yields CDR1 LGHNA and CDR2 YSLEER. The CDR3 DNA sequence: TGCGCCAGCAGCCAAGCTTCTAACAGGGGCCGTGGCTACACCTTC. Protein sequence: CASSQASNRGRGYTF.

The rearrangement uses TRBV6-5 and TRBJ1-1; no definite D call. The CDR3 is 13 residues long. Germline V gene lookup returns CDR1 MNHEY and CDR2 SVGAGI. Trimming took off 6 bases at V and 5 bases at J, with 13 bases between the two ends. In nucleotides, the CDR3 is TGTGCCAGCAGACAGCGGGTGGGGACTGAAGCTTTCTTT. Translating it yields CASRQRVGTEAFF.

The genes are TRBV7-8 and TRBJ2-3; D call uncertain. V lost 5 bases and J 3 bases, leaving 15 bases between the germline ends. The CDR3 is 15 residues long. Germline V lookup: CDR1 SGHVS, CDR2 FQNEAQ. The CDR3 loop is CASSSRPSGTDTQYF. DNA of the CDR3: TGTGCCAGCAGCAGCCGGCCCTCTGGGACAGATACGCAGTATTTT.

A few counts support this clone. The chain carries TRBV30 and TRBJ1-1; D is perhaps TRBD1 (6 bases). This CDR3 spans 15 amino acids. With 1 base removed from V and 0 bases from J, the gap between germline ends came to 12 bases. Per germline, CDR1 GTSNPN and CDR2 SVGIG (reference sequence). CDR3 DNA sequence: TGTGCCTGGAGTGGCCTGGACAGATTGAACACTGAAGCTTTCTTT. It yields the protein CAWSGLDRLNTEAFF.

V gene TRBV5-4 combines with J gene TRBJ1-6; possible D gene TRBD1, 6 bases. The CDR3 contains 16 residues. Trimming took off 4 bases at V and 14 bases at J, with 25 bases between the two ends. The germline gives CDR1 SGHNT, CDR2 YYREEE (reference sequence). CDR3 in amino acids: CASSQDLRGPEATLHF. The CDR3 DNA reads as TGTGCCAGCAGCCAAGATCTTCGGGGGCCGGAGGCAACCCTCCACTTT.

This rearrangement joins TRBV5-1 to TRBJ1-6, with 8 bases matching TRBD1. The germline V gene has CDR1 SGHRS and CDR2 YFSETQ. Trimming took 4 bases from V and 4 from J; bases not matched to a gene: 4. The CDR3 is 15 amino acids. The CDR3 nucleotides are TGCGCCAGCAGCGACGGGACAGGTTATAATTCACCCCTCCACTTT. Its translation: CASSDGTGYNSPLHF.

The genes are TRBV28 and TRBJ2-3, with TRBD1 identical over 7 bases. CDR1 and CDR2 (germline): MDHEN, SYDVKM. The CDR3 consists of 17 residues. J gave up 0 bases and V 0 bases, and 6 bases lay outside the gene matches. The CDR3 is CASSLWPRDSSTDTQYF. CDR3 nucleotides: TGTGCCAGCAGTTTATGGCCTCGGGACAGCAGCACAGATACGCAGTATTTT.

V and J are TRBV7-9 and TRBJ2-1; 11 nucleotides align to TRBD2. Looked up from germline, CDR1 is SEHNR and CDR2 is FQNEAQ (reference sequence). J was trimmed by 4 bases and V by 6 bases; bases with no gene match: 14. This CDR3 is 18 amino acids long. As DNA, the CDR3 is TGTGCCAGCAGTCCGCCGGGGCTAGCGGGGGGCCTTTACAATGAGCAGTTCTTC. Translated, it gives CASSPPGLAGGLYNEQFF.

The chain joins TRBV5-1 to TRBJ2-6; maybe TRBD2 (5 bases). CDR1 and CDR2 from the germline V gene are SGHRS and YFSETQ. CDR3 length: 18 amino acids. V lost 0 bases and J 0 bases, leaving 13 bases between the germline ends. The CDR3 bases are TGCGCCAGCAGCTTGGGCCCGGGGATCCCCTCTGGGGCCAACGTCCTGACTTTC. It translates to CASSLGPGIPSGANVLTF.

The table lists this clone with a few counts. The V and J genes are TRBV5-1 and TRBJ1-1; weak D call: TRBD1 (6 bases). The V end was cut by 0 bases, the J end by 1 base, with 13 bases between. There are 16 residues in the CDR3. The germline V gene encodes CDR1 SGHRS and CDR2 YFSETQ. The CDR3 coding sequence is TGCGCCAGCAGCTTGGCCACGACAGGCCCGAACACTGAAGCTTTCTTT. This gives the protein CASSLATTGPNTEAFF.

The V and J genes are TRBV30 and TRBJ2-6; 8 positions match TRBD1. The V and J ends lost 5 bases and 0 bases, in that order; junction bases with no gene match: 6. The CDR3 length is 16 residues. Germline V lookup: CDR1 GTSNPN, CDR2 SVGIG (reference sequence). The CDR3 loop reads CAWGGTGGSGANVLTF. CDR3 sequence (DNA): TGTGCCTGGGGAGGTACAGGGGGCTCTGGGGCCAACGTCCTGACTTTC.

This chain uses TRBV6-5 with TRBJ1-1; no firm D call. CDR3 size: 12 residues. The ends were cut back, 7 bases at V and 4 bases at J, with 10 bases in the middle. In germline, CDR1 is MNHEY, CDR2 SVGAGI. The CDR3 sequence: CASTSAGTEAFF. The CDR3 coding sequence is TGTGCCAGCACCTCTGCTGGCACTGAAGCTTTCTTT.